These 8 T cell receptor beta chains share one sample of origin, sequenced in a study of early T cells in non-severe SARS-CoV-2 infection. MiXCR was run by TCRdb on the 5' RACE reads, yielding one entry per CDR3 protein. The top ten hold around 3.7% of the sample, which has some 73,000 distinct CDR3 sequences, around 12% seen once. Sequencing was done on a sample of whole blood. These receptors all stem from an adult who was a healthcare worker with PCR-confirmed SARS-CoV-2 infection or an uninfected control (not recorded which).

Ten or more counts support this clonotype. CDR3 in DNA: TGTGCCAGCAGTTTGATAGGACGGAGCTCCTACGAGCAGTACTTC. This encodes CASSLIGRSSYEQYF. The rearrangement joins TRBV12-3 or TRBV12-4 to TRBJ2-7, with D uncertain. The CDR3 totals 15 residues. Trimming stripped 3 bases from V and 0 bases from J, with 12 bases between.

In its sample, this clonotype was seen many times. V is TRBV7-9 and J is TRBJ2-5, with TRBD2 identical over 9 bases. Germline V gives CDR1 SEHNR, CDR2 FQNEAQ (reference sequence). The trim removed 4 bases at V and 5 bases at J, leaving 5 bases unmatched. The CDR3 runs to 14 residues. The CDR3 nucleotides are TGTGCCAGCAGCTCTAGCGGGAATAGCGAGACCCAGTACTTC. Translating it yields CASSSSGNSETQYF.

This clonotype was seen a few times. This chain connects TRBV5-1 to TRBJ2-4; D remains ambiguous. Trimming took 0 bases from V and 9 from J, leaving 4 bases between them. The germline CDR1 and CDR2 sequences are SGHRS and YFSETQ. CDR3 size: 11 residues. The CDR3 nucleotides are TGCGCCAGCAGCTTGGAGGGCATTCAGTACTTC. This translates into CASSLEGIQYF.

This clonotype was picked up many times. The chain uses TRBV7-2 and TRBJ1-2, with unresolved D. CDR3 length equals 15 residues. Germline V gene lookup returns CDR1 SGHTA and CDR2 FQGNSA. Trimming took 10 bases from V and 7 from J, leaving 25 bases between them. CDR3 residues: CATQRSPGTPSGYTF. The DNA for the CDR3 is TGTGCCACCCAGAGGAGCCCCGGCACCCCATCTGGCTACACCTTC.

The V and J genes are TRBV20-1 and TRBJ2-5, with TRBD1 as a possible D gene (5 bases). Germline values: CDR1 DFQATT, CDR2 SNEGSKA (reference sequence). This CDR3 has 14 amino acids. V dropped 0 bases and J dropped 4 bases, with 12 bases sitting between them. CDR3 residues: CSARDSYQGETQYF. CDR3 in DNA: TGCAGTGCTAGAGATAGCTACCAGGGAGAGACCCAGTACTTC.

This clonotype appeared a few times. This chain connects TRBV7-9 to TRBJ1-2, with a tentative D call TRBD1 (6 bases). Germline lookup yields CDR1 SEHNR and CDR2 FQNEAQ (reference sequence). This CDR3 region has 15 residues. Between the trimmed V and J ends, which lost 5 bases and 6 bases, there was a span of 19 bases. The CDR3 spells CASSRTKTGTNGYTF. The CDR3 DNA reads TGTGCCAGCAGCAGAACAAAAACAGGGACAAATGGCTACACCTTC.

In its sample, this clonotype was seen a few times. The chain employs TRBV12-3 or TRBV12-4 and TRBJ1-4; a possible D gene is TRBD1 (6 bases). The CDR3 runs to 14 residues. V lost 3 bases, J lost 8 bases, and 13 bases lay in between. CDR3 nucleotides: TGTGCCAGCAGTTTGGTCAGGGGCGGGGAAAAACTGTTTTTT. It specifies CASSLVRGGEKLFF.

The J gene is TRBJ2-3, the V gene TRBV14, with 8 positions matching TRBD2. J gave up 1 base and V 5 bases, and 5 bases lay outside the gene matches. Germline V CDR1 and CDR2: SGHDN, FVKESK. The CDR3 extends over 15 amino acids. CDR3 loop: CASSFTSGRTDTQYF. The DNA for the CDR3 is TGTGCCAGCAGCTTCACTAGCGGCCGCACAGATACGCAGTATTTT.